This T cell receptor (beta chain) was recovered during a study of technical replicates of blood from a handful of donors. Trimming stripped 3 bases from V and 4 bases from J, with 7 bases between. This CDR3 comprises 12 residues. The germline gives CDR1 MDHEN, CDR2 SYDVKM. This clone showed up just a few times. TCRdb's table, derived via immunoSEQ multiplex PCR, lists solely in-frame clones and lacks some. The sample yields some 80,000 clones, about 92% seen once. This clonotype was obtained from a human donor in good health. Source material: T cells isolated from PBMCs. V usage is TRBV28 and J usage is TRBJ2-7; D gene ambiguous. DNA for the CDR3: TGTGCCAGCAGTTTCCGTTTGTACGAGCAGTACTTC. The encoded protein is CASSFRLYEQYF. The variable domain in full, with the rest retrieved from reference TRBV28 and TRBJ2-7, is DVKVTQSSRYLVKRTGEKVFLECVQDMDHENMFWYRQDPGLGLRLIYFSYDVKMKEKGDIPEGYSVSREKKERFSLILESASTNQTSMYLCASSFRLYEQYFGPGTRLTVT.